This T cell receptor (beta chain) was obtained from a study of OX40 agonist ivuxolimab in advanced cancers. Study details: Of mixed ages from roughly 23 to 85 and averaging approximately 60 years, the group was roughly 83% male. The study's findings and limits: Among patients with partial responses at 0.1-3.0 mg/kg, clonal expansion was among the lowest. At 0.1 to 3.0 mg/kg and by week 6, clonal expansion occurred in CD4+ and CD8+ blood T cells. Mean expanded clone counts were higher in CD8+ than CD4+ T cells.

The CDR3 extends over 11 amino acids. The V gene lost 1 base and the J gene lost 7 bases, with 5 bases spanning the gap. Generated by immunoSEQ multiplex PCR, the TCRdb table keeps only in-frame clones and is missing some. The sample has 81,000 or so clones, around 90% seen once. As regards this clone: The target antigen is unknown.

Source: CD4+ or CD8+ T cells sorted from blood, taken in a trial of the OX40 agonist ivuxolimab. V usage is TRBV5-3 and J usage is TRBJ1-1; the D gene is possibly TRBD1 (5 bases). TRBV5-3 is filed as an ORF, its function uncertain. This receptor was taken from an adult with an advanced solid tumor such as melanoma, head and neck, liver or kidney cancer. Here the CDR3 reads CARSLRGEAFF. The CDR3 DNA sequence: TGTGCCAGAAGCTTGAGGGGTGAAGCTTTCTTT.